What follows are 22 T cell receptor beta chains derived from one specimen sequenced in a study of T cells in localized non-small cell lung cancer. Some clones are missing from TCRdb's copy, which holds only in-frame ones; the method was immunoSEQ multiplex PCR. The sample carries tens of thousands of clones, 92% recorded once. The starting material was peripheral blood mononuclear cells, obtained before any cancer treatment. The receptors originated from a woman aged 40-70 years with stage III lung adenocarcinoma.

This chain links TRBV14 with TRBJ2-2; 8 bases are shared with TRBD1. V was pared by 4 bases and J by 6 bases, with 13 bases of the junction left unmatched. This CDR3 contains 17 residues. Per germline, CDR1 SGHDN and CDR2 FVKESK. CDR3 coding DNA: TGTGCCAGCAGCCCCCGCAGGGGGCGGGGAAGTTCCGGGGAGCTGTTTTTT. Its protein product is CASSPRRGRGSSGELFF.

The chain recombines TRBV28 with TRBJ2-5; 14 bases are shared with TRBD2. The CDR3 contains 16 residues. V shed 11 bases, J shed 2 bases, and the junction held 10 bases outside the gene matches. The germline CDR1 and CDR2 sequences are MDHEN and SYDVKM. CDR3 nucleotide sequence: TGTGCCGGAGGGACTAGCGGGGGTTCGTATCAAGAGACCCAGTACTTC. It yields the protein CAGGTSGGSYQETQYF. Together with reference TRBV28 and TRBJ2-5, the CDR3 gives the full variable domain: DVKVTQSSRYLVKRTGEKVFLECVQDMDHENMFWYRQDPGLGLRLIYFSYDVKMKEKGDIPEGYSVSREKKERFSLILESASTNQTSMYLCAGGTSGGSYQETQYFGPGTRLLVL.

This rearrangement joins TRBV6-4 to TRBJ1-2; D ambiguous. The ends were cut back, 2 bases at V and 8 bases at J, with 12 bases in the middle. CDR3 length: 13 amino acids. In germline, CDR1 is MRHNA, CDR2 SNTAGT. CDR3 sequence reads: CASSDAGNRGYTF. DNA for the CDR3: TGTGCCAGCAGTGACGCTGGAAATCGGGGCTACACCTTC.

This clone has a single count. The rearrangement uses TRBV6-1 and TRBJ1-4, with 8 positions matching TRBD1. The CDR3 runs 14 residues. The ends lost 6 bases at V and 7 bases at J; junction bases unmatched: 7. Germline V CDR1 and CDR2: MNHNS, SASEGT. The CDR3 DNA follows: TGTGCCAGCAGCCCGGACAGGGTGTCTGAAAAACTGTTTTTT. Protein product: CASSPDRVSEKLFF.

In its sample, this clone was seen a few times. Other DNA sequences within the sample encode an identical CDR3. The V gene is TRBV6-5, the J gene TRBJ1-2; no firm D call. There are 11 residues in the CDR3. Germline lookup yields CDR1 MNHEY and CDR2 SVGAGI. Between the trimmed V and J ends, which lost 2 bases and 6 bases, there was a span of 4 bases. CDR3 sequence: CASSYGDGYTF. CDR3 coding DNA: TGTGCCAGCAGTTACGGGGATGGCTACACCTTC.

The V gene is TRBV6-5, the J gene TRBJ2-2; TRBD1 might be the D (6 bases). The CDR3 totals 14 residues. The V and J ends lost 6 bases and 0 bases respectively, with 8 bases between them. Germline V gives CDR1 MNHEY, CDR2 SVGAGI. The CDR3 DNA reads as TGTGCCAGCAGCCCAGGGGCGAACACCGGGGAGCTGTTTTTT. Its protein is CASSPGANTGELFF.

The rearrangement links TRBV4-1 to TRBJ1-4; 12 bases match TRBD1. Germline V gene data show CDR1 as MGHRA and CDR2 as YSYEKL. The CDR3 spans 15 residues. Trimming cost V 0 bases and J 8 bases; bases outside gene matches: 1. This CDR3 reads CASSQEGTGGEKLFF. CDR3 nucleotide sequence: TGCGCCAGCAGCCAAGAAGGGACAGGGGGCGAAAAACTGTTTTTT.

The rearrangement uses TRBV5-1 and TRBJ2-2; 12 bases align to TRBD2. The CDR3 contains 16 residues. The V gene end was trimmed by 2 bases and the J gene end by 5 bases; junction bases not matched to a gene: 4. Germline CDR1 and CDR2: SGHRS and YFSETQ. The CDR3 spells CASSFRLAGDTGELFF. The CDR3 DNA sequence: TGCGCCAGCAGCTTTAGACTAGCGGGAGATACCGGGGAGCTGTTTTTT.

This chain uses TRBV7-5 with TRBJ2-3. TRBV7-5 is an annotated pseudogene. This CDR3 region has 18 residues. This CDR3 reads CARSLGPSGAGSTDTQYF. CDR3 in DNA: TGTGCCAGAAGCTTAGGCCCCTCGGGGGCGGGGTCCACAGATACGCAGTATTTT.

The CDR3 coding sequence is TGTGCCAGCTCACCACCGGGCGGACCCTACGAGCAGTACTTC. Protein product: CASSPPGGPYEQYF. The chain is built from TRBV18 and TRBJ2-7; D uncertain. The V gene's germline CDR1 is KGHSH and CDR2 LQKENI. Trimming stripped 0 bases from V and 2 bases from J, with 8 bases between. The CDR3 sequence is 14 residues long.

The rearrangement joins TRBV10-3 to TRBJ1-1; D uncertain. The CDR3 loop spans 13 amino acids. Trimming pared 7 bases from V and 6 bases from J, leaving 15 bases between. Germline CDR1 is ENHRY and CDR2 is SYGVKD. The CDR3 nucleotides are TGTGCCATCAATTCAATAGGGTCGTCTGAAGCTTTCTTT. Protein sequence: CAINSIGSSEAFF.

The rearrangement uses TRBV18 and TRBJ1-3; TRBD1 agrees at 10 bases. The CDR3 loop spans 16 amino acids. CDR1 is KGHSH, CDR2 LQKENI, per germline. V trimming: 0 bases; J trimming: 2 bases; junction bases outside the gene matches: 1. CDR3: CASSPPGQGTGNTIYF. CDR3 sequence (DNA): TGTGCCAGCTCACCACCGGGACAGGGGACTGGAAACACCATATATTTT.

V and J are TRBV6-5 and TRBJ1-1; TRBD1 matches at 7 bases. Losses at the gene ends were 4 bases for V and 5 bases for J; bases not matched to a gene: 1. This CDR3 comprises 12 residues. The V gene's germline CDR1 is MNHEY and CDR2 SVGAGI. The CDR3 DNA follows: TGTGCCAGCAGTTCAGGGGGTACTGAAGCTTTCTTT. It encodes CASSSGGTEAFF.

The gene calls are TRBV19 and TRBJ1-1; weak D call: TRBD1 (5 bases). Germline V CDR1 and CDR2: LNHDA, SQIVND (reference sequence). The CDR3 is made up of 15 amino acids. V lost 0 bases and J 5 bases, leaving 13 bases between the germline ends. Here the CDR3 reads CASSIDPGASTEAFF. The CDR3 DNA reads as TGTGCCAGTAGTATAGATCCCGGGGCGAGTACTGAAGCTTTCTTT.

This clone was recorded a few times. The rearrangement links TRBV19 to TRBJ2-1; the D gene is possibly TRBD2 (6 bases). The CDR3 is 13 amino acids. Trimming removed 1 base at V and 7 bases at J, with 8 bases between. The germline CDR1 and CDR2 sequences are LNHDA and SQIVND (reference sequence). CDR3 in amino acids: CASSIGDLNEQFF. CDR3 bases: TGTGCCAGTAGTATAGGGGACTTAAATGAGCAGTTCTTC.

The chain has TRBV7-8 and TRBJ1-5; D is ambiguous. This CDR3 region has 12 residues. Germline-derived CDR1 and CDR2 are SGHVS and FQNEAQ. Trimming removed 0 bases at V and 6 bases at J, with 3 bases between. CDR3 DNA sequence: TGTGCCAGCAGCTTAGCCGGTCAGCCCCAGCATTTT. This codes for CASSLAGQPQHF.

The chain combines TRBV5-1 with TRBJ2-6, with no clear D. V gave up 0 bases and J gave up 3 bases, with 4 bases separating them. The CDR3 contains 14 residues. CDR1 SGHRS and CDR2 YFSETQ come from the germline V gene. CDR3 bases: TGCGCCAGCAGCTTGGGTGGTGGGGCCAACGTCCTGACTTTC. Encoded protein: CASSLGGGANVLTF.

This chain links TRBV4-1 with TRBJ1-5; 9 nucleotides agree with TRBD1. V lost 4 bases, J lost 4 bases, and 5 bases stayed unmatched. CDR1 and CDR2 from the germline V gene are MGHRA and YSYEKL. The CDR3 totals 15 residues. For the CDR3, the DNA is TGCGCCAGCAGCCGTGGACAGGGGCCGAATCAGCCCCAGCATTTT. As protein: CASSRGQGPNQPQHF.

Remarks on this clone: One end of the junction does not line up with germline, which may come from a read error. This chain links TRBV7-9 with TRBJ2-5; D might be TRBD2 (6 bases). Germline V gives CDR1 SEHNR, CDR2 FQNEAQ (reference sequence). This CDR3 comprises 15 residues. CDR3: CASSPGLQYQGTQYF. In DNA form, the CDR3 reads TGTGCCAGCAGCCCGGGACTGCAGTACCAAGGGACCCAGTACTTC.

V and J are TRBV18 and TRBJ2-7; weak D call: TRBD1 (6 bases). V lost 6 bases and J lost 2, with 11 bases in between. CDR3 length equals 13 residues. Germline V gives CDR1 KGHSH, CDR2 LQKENI. For the CDR3, the DNA is TGTGCCAGCTCTCGGGACATAACCTACGAGCAGTACTTC. This translates into CASSRDITYEQYF.

The V gene is TRBV6-5, the J gene TRBJ1-1; D remains ambiguous. CDR3 length equals 13 residues. From germline, CDR1 is MNHEY and CDR2 SVGAGI. The V end was cut by 3 bases, the J end by 4 bases, with 9 bases between. The CDR3 bases are TGTGCCAGCAGTTATTCGAGGGCCACTGAAGCTTTCTTT. Its translation: CASSYSRATEAFF.

The V gene is TRBV28, the J gene TRBJ2-1; no firm D call. V gave up 5 bases and J gave up 7 bases, with 6 bases separating them. The CDR3 is 11 residues long. Germline CDR1 reads MDHEN; CDR2 reads SYDVKM. The DNA for the CDR3 is TGTGCCAGCAGTCGGGTGAATGAGCAGTTCTTC. It yields the protein CASSRVNEQFF.